The rows below give T cell receptor beta chains drawn from one sample of a study of OX40 agonist ivuxolimab in advanced cancers. The protocol was immunoSEQ multiplex PCR, while the TCRdb copy is restricted to in-frame clones and leaves out a portion. Altogether some 50,000 clones are present, around 90% being singletons, with the ten largest covering 3% to 4%. The sequenced sample was CD4+ or CD8+ T cells sorted from blood, obtained in a trial of the OX40 agonist ivuxolimab. These receptors came from an adult with an advanced solid tumor such as melanoma, head and neck, liver or kidney cancer. Each CDR3 is given with its conserved first and last residue. A D gene is named only where the DNA matches it firmly. For some rows the clone size is stated as once, few or many, or as a class when expanded; others skip it.

V: TRBV7-2
J: TRBJ2-5
size: NA
D: NA
length: 13
CDR3: CASSINGRETQYF
DNA: TGTGCCAGCAGCATAAATGGCCGGGAGACCCAGTACTTC

V: TRBV15
J: TRBJ2-1
size: once
D: TRBD2
length: 19
CDR3: CATSRDIGQTSGRYNEQFF
DNA: TGTGCCACCAGCAGAGATATTGGGCAGACTAGCGGGAGGTACAATGAGCAGTTCTTC

V: TRBV14
J: TRBJ1-4
size: NA
D: NA
length: 13
CDR3: CASSQRVGEKLFF
DNA: TGTGCCAGCAGCCAACGAGTAGGTGAAAAACTGTTTTTT

V: TRBV7-3
J: TRBJ2-2
size: NA
D: TRBD1
length: 14
CDR3: CASSSGQGTGELFF
DNA: TGTGCCAGCAGCTCAGGACAGGGCACCGGGGAGCTGTTTTTT

V: TRBV7-2
J: TRBJ2-4
size: NA
D: TRBD2
length: 13
CDR3: CASSLGLAGGQYF
DNA: TGTGCCAGCAGCTTAGGCCTAGCGGGGGGTCAGTACTTC

V: TRBV6-4
J: TRBJ1-6
size: NA
D: TRBD1
length: 14
CDR3: CASSPRGRGSPLHF
DNA: TGTGCCAGCAGCCCCAGGGGGCGCGGATCACCCCTCCACTTT

V: TRBV27
J: TRBJ2-1
size: NA
D: TRBD2
length: 15
CDR3: CASNPQRGGYNEQFF
DNA: TGTGCCAGCAACCCCCAGCGGGGGGGATACAATGAGCAGTTCTTC

V: TRBV5-1
J: TRBJ1-6
size: NA
D: NA
length: 14
CDR3: CASSHGDKNSPLHF
DNA: TGCGCCAGCAGCCACGGTGATAAGAATTCACCCCTCCACTTT

V: TRBV9
J: TRBJ1-3
size: NA
D: NA
length: 15
CDR3: CASSPGAGSGNTIYF
DNA: TGTGCCAGCTCCCCCGGAGCGGGCTCTGGAAACACCATATATTTT

V: TRBV7-3
J: TRBJ2-1
size: NA
D: NA
length: 18
CDR3: CASSPKGPQRSRSNEQFF
DNA: TGTGCCAGCAGCCCCAAAGGGCCCCAGCGGAGCCGAAGCAATGAGCAGTTCTTC

V: TRBV7-2
J: TRBJ2-3
size: NA
D: TRBD2
length: 13
CDR3: CASSLGGGPTQYF
DNA: TGTGCCAGCTCCTTGGGCGGGGGGCCCACGCAGTATTTT

V: TRBV6-6
J: TRBJ1-6
size: NA
D: NA
length: 16
CDR3: CASSYSVAGGNSPLHF
DNA: TGTGCCAGCAGTTACAGCGTCGCGGGGGGTAATTCACCCCTCCACTTT

V: TRBV14
J: TRBJ2-1
size: NA
D: NA
length: 17
CDR3: CASRRTISESTPNEQFF
DNA: TGTGCCAGCAGACGTACTATTAGCGAGTCAACCCCTAATGAGCAGTTCTTC

V: TRBV28
J: TRBJ1-1
size: NA
D: TRBD1
length: 15
CDR3: CASSSSTGRRTEAFF
DNA: TGTGCCAGCAGCAGCTCGACAGGGAGAAGGACTGAAGCTTTCTTT

V: TRBV21-1
J: TRBJ1-2
size: NA
D: NA
length: 12
CDR3: CASSKVWVRYTF
DNA: TGTGCCAGCAGCAAAGTGTGGGTTCGCTACACCTTC

V: TRBV11-3
J: TRBJ2-1
size: NA
D: TRBD2
length: 16
CDR3: CASSHTGTSGSYEQFF
DNA: TGTGCCAGCAGCCATACCGGGACTAGCGGGAGTTATGAGCAGTTCTTC

V: TRBV2
J: TRBJ1-2
size: NA
D: NA
length: 14
CDR3: CASSVGIEVRGYTF
DNA: TGTGCCAGCAGTGTGGGTATCGAGGTTCGCGGCTACACCTTC

V: TRBV5-1
J: TRBJ2-5
size: NA
D: NA
length: 11
CDR3: CASSPDETQYF
DNA: TGCGCCAGCTCACCTGACGAGACCCAGTACTTC

V: TRBV7-2
J: TRBJ2-3
size: NA
D: TRBD1
length: 14
CDR3: CASSLDQGADTQYF
DNA: TGTGCCAGCAGCTTAGATCAGGGGGCAGATACGCAGTATTTT

V: TRBV29-1
J: TRBJ2-1
size: NA
D: NA
length: 11
CDR3: CSTRTYNEQFF
DNA: TGCAGCACTCGAACTTACAATGAGCAGTTCTTC

V: TRBV27
J: TRBJ2-1
size: NA
D: TRBD2
length: 18
CDR3: CASSWSLAGGTAYNEQFF
DNA: TGTGCCAGCAGTTGGTCCCTAGCGGGGGGGACGGCCTACAATGAGCAGTTCTTC

V: TRBV30
J: TRBJ2-7
size: NA
D: NA
length: 11
CDR3: CAWSVRYEQYF
DNA: TGTGCCTGGAGTGTACGCTACGAGCAGTACTTC

V: TRBV30
J: TRBJ2-5
size: NA
D: NA
length: 11
CDR3: CAWRTQETQYF
DNA: TGTGCCTGGAGGACCCAAGAGACCCAGTACTTC

V: TRBV6-5
J: TRBJ2-3
size: NA
D: NA
length: 11
CDR3: CASSQTDTQYF
DNA: TGTGCCAGCAGCCAGACAGATACGCAGTATTTT

V: TRBV6-5
J: TRBJ2-5
size: NA
D: NA
length: 11
CDR3: CASWSRKTQYF
DNA: TGTGCCAGCTGGAGCAGAAAGACCCAGTACTTC

V: TRBV6-5
J: TRBJ2-7
size: NA
D: NA
length: 14
CDR3: CASSYSGGSHEQYF
DNA: TGTGCCAGCAGTTACTCGGGTGGGTCACACGAGCAGTACTTC

V: TRBV18
J: TRBJ2-7
size: few
D: NA
length: 14
CDR3: CASSPAIGSYEQYF
DNA: TGTGCCAGCTCACCAGCGATTGGCAGTTACGAGCAGTACTTC

V: TRBV6-5
J: TRBJ2-2
size: NA
D: NA
length: 15
CDR3: CASAGNYANTGELFF
DNA: TGTGCCAGCGCGGGGAATTACGCGAACACCGGGGAGCTGTTTTTT

V: TRBV19
J: TRBJ1-5
size: once
D: NA
length: 17
CDR3: CASSPFGATLPNQPQHF
DNA: TGTGCCAGTAGTCCATTCGGGGCCACACTACCAAATCAGCCCCAGCATTTT

V: TRBV5-8
J: TRBJ2-2
size: NA
D: NA
length: 15
CDR3: CASSLAGTSPRELFF
DNA: TGTGCCAGCAGCCTGGCCGGGACTTCGCCAAGGGAGCTGTTTTTT

V: TRBV7-9
J: TRBJ2-1
size: NA
D: NA
length: 17
CDR3: CASSHKGGVADHNEQFF
DNA: TGTGCCAGCAGCCACAAAGGCGGGGTAGCGGACCACAATGAGCAGTTCTTC

V: TRBV5-1
J: TRBJ2-1
size: NA
D: NA
length: 13
CDR3: CASSLTTVGEQFF
DNA: TGCGCCAGCAGCCTAACCACGGTCGGGGAGCAGTTCTTC

V: TRBV19
J: TRBJ1-1
size: NA
D: NA
length: 16
CDR3: CASSISQGRANTEAFF
DNA: TGTGCCAGTAGTATCAGCCAGGGTCGTGCAAACACTGAAGCTTTCTTT

V: TRBV7-9
J: TRBJ2-7
size: NA
D: TRBD2
length: 16
CDR3: CASSSPGGRNLYEQYF
DNA: TGTGCCAGCAGTTCCCCGGGGGGGCGGAACTTGTACGAGCAGTACTTC